A selection of T cell receptor beta chains follows, all from one sample in a study of cytomegalovirus exposure and HLA in healthy donors. Assay: immunoSEQ multiplex PCR; the TCRdb copy retains only in-frame clones and omits some. The sample consists of 150,000 to 200,000 clones, about 95% of them appearing once. The material sequenced was PBMCs. The receptors originated from a woman aged 18-35 years in good health and CMV-seronegative. Each CDR3 is given with its conserved first and last residue. The D gene is left open where the match is weak. For some rows the clone size is stated as once, few or many, or as a class when expanded; others skip it.

TRBJ2-2 | NA | NA | TRBV4-3 | TGCGCCAGCAGCGAACGACAGGTTACGAACACCGGGGAGCTGTTTTTT | CASSERQVTNTGELFF
TRBJ2-7 | NA | NA | TRBV5-1 | TGCGCCAGCAGCCTGACAGTGAGCTCCTACGAGCAGTACTTC | CASSLTVSSYEQYF
TRBJ1-3 | NA | NA | TRBV7-9 | TGTGCCAGCAGCTTAGCGACTTCGGGAAAATCTGGAAACACCATATATTTT | CASSLATSGKSGNTIYF
TRBJ1-6 | NA | NA | TRBV5-1 | TGCGCCAGCAGCTGGGGCGGGGAATGGAATTCACCCCTCCACTTT | CASSWGGEWNSPLHF
TRBJ1-1 | TRBD1 | once | TRBV10-1 | TGCGCCAGCAGTGAGAAACGGGACAGACTACGGGGCCCCACTGAAGCTTTCTTT | CASSEKRDRLRGPTEAFF
TRBJ1-1 | NA | NA | TRBV4-3 | TGCGCCAGCAGCCTTGACAGGAACACTGAAGCTTTCTTT | CASSLDRNTEAFF
TRBJ1-2 | TRBD1 | NA | TRBV4-3 | TGCGCCAGCAGCCCGAAACGACAGGGGGCGCGGGGCTACACCTTC | CASSPKRQGARGYTF
TRBJ1-5 | NA | NA | TRBV27 | TGTGCCAGCAGTGCGGACAGATATAGCAATCAGCCCCAGCATTTT | CASSADRYSNQPQHF
TRBJ1-6 | TRBD1 | NA | TRBV7-9 | TGTGCCAGCAGCTCGGGACAGGAACACAGTTCACCCCTCCACTTT | CASSSGQEHSSPLHF
TRBJ2-5 | TRBD1 | NA | TRBV4-1 | TGCGCCAGCAGCCGCTACAGGGGCAGCGGAGAGACCCAGTACTTC | CASSRYRGSGETQYF
TRBJ1-1 | NA | NA | TRBV27 | TGTGCCAGCAGTTTATCTCCCGGGGAAGCTTTCTTT | CASSLSPGEAFF
TRBJ1-2 | NA | NA | TRBV29-1 | TGCAGCGTTCAGGGGATCTATGGCTACACCTTC | CSVQGIYGYTF
TRBJ1-6 | TRBD1 | NA | TRBV6-5 | TGTGCCAGCAGTTACACCAGGGGGCACAATTCACCCCTCCACTTT | CASSYTRGHNSPLHF
TRBJ1-1 | TRBD1 | NA | TRBV5-6 | TGTGCCAGCAGCTTCGGACAGGGGAGAGCTTTCTTT | CASSFGQGRAFF
TRBJ2-7 | TRBD2 | NA | TRBV2 | TGTGCCAGCATCCTAGCGGGGGGGCTCTTACGGGGCGAGCAGTACTTC | CASILAGGLLRGEQYF
TRBJ2-5 | NA | NA | TRBV7-2 | TGTGCCAGCAGCTTACGAGGGTCCTACCAAGAGACCCAGTACTTC | CASSLRGSYQETQYF
TRBJ2-7 | TRBD1 | NA | TRBV19 | TGTGCCAGTAGTATAGAGAACAGGGGGACCTACGAGCAGTACTTC | CASSIENRGTYEQYF
TRBJ1-3 | NA | NA | TRBV6-1 | TGTGCCAGCGGAGCTGCTGCGAGAGGAAACACCATATATTTT | CASGAAARGNTIYF
TRBJ1-5 | NA | once | TRBV19 | TGTGCCAGTAGTATAGACAGGGGCAATCAGCCCCAGCATTTT | CASSIDRGNQPQHF
TRBJ2-1 | TRBD1 | NA | TRBV7-9 | TGTGCCAGCAGCCGGCTCCTGGACAGGGGTGGGAACAATGAGCAGTTCTTC | CASSRLLDRGGNNEQFF
TRBJ2-5 | NA | NA | TRBV5-1 | TGCGCCAGCGCTCGTCCGGGGGAAGAGACCCAGTACTTC | CASARPGEETQYF
TRBJ2-2 | NA | NA | TRBV5-6 | TGTGCCAGCAGCTTGGGGGGCAGGAACACCGGGGAGCTGTTTTTT | CASSLGGRNTGELFF
TRBJ2-3 | TRBD2 | NA | TRBV30 | TGTGCCTGGAGTCCACTAGCGGGGGGCACAGATACGCAGTATTTT | CAWSPLAGGTDTQYF
TRBJ2-5 | TRBD2 | NA | TRBV6-5 | TGTGCCAGCAGTAGCGGGGGGGGAACCCAAGAGACCCAGTACTTC | CASSSGGGTQETQYF
TRBJ1-5 | NA | NA | TRBV30 | TGTGCCTGGAGTGTAGGGGACAATCAGCCCCAGCATTTT | CAWSVGDNQPQHF
TRBJ1-4 | TRBD1 | NA | TRBV4-2 | TGTGCCAGCAGCCCGTTAGACAGGGGGGGTTTAGCTAATGAAAAACTGTTTTTT | CASSPLDRGGLANEKLFF
TRBJ1-3 | TRBD1 | NA | TRBV5-4 | TGTGCCAGCAGCTTCGCCCATGGACAGGGTCCGAGCACCATATATTTT | CASSFAHGQGPSTIYF
TRBJ2-7 | TRBD2 | NA | TRBV7-2 | TGTGCCAGCAGCCCCAGCGCGGGGGACCGGCAGTACTTC | CASSPSAGDRQYF
TRBJ1-1 | NA | once | TRBV7-2 | TGTGCCAGCAGCTTAGTAAACGGTCGGGGGATGAACACTGAAGCTTTCTTT | CASSLVNGRGMNTEAFF
TRBJ2-7 | NA | NA | TRBV30 | TGTGCCTGGAGTGCCCCAGGGGGGAGTCGGTACGAGCAGTACTTC | CAWSAPGGSRYEQYF
TRBJ2-5 | TRBD2 | NA | TRBV11-2 | TGTGCCAGCAGCTTAGCGGAGCGGGGGCTCCAAGAGACCCAGTACTTC | CASSLAERGLQETQYF
TRBJ2-3 | NA | NA | TRBV19 | TGTGCCAGTAGTCTTGGGCTCACAATGGATACGCAGTATTTT | CASSLGLTMDTQYF
TRBJ1-2 | TRBD1 | NA | TRBV6-5 | TGTGCCAGCAGAGGGACAGGAGCTAACTATGGCTACACCTTC | CASRGTGANYGYTF
TRBJ2-7 | NA | NA | TRBV5-1 | TGCGCCAGCAGCCTTGGCGGGACAGTCTCCTACGAGCAGTACTTC | CASSLGGTVSYEQYF
TRBJ2-3 | TRBD2 | NA | TRBV13 | TGTGCCAGCAGCTTCAGACTAGCGGGGGGGCCCACAGATACGCAGTATTTT | CASSFRLAGGPTDTQYF
TRBJ2-7 | TRBD2 | NA | TRBV9 | TGTGCCAGCAGCACATCCGGGACTAGCCTCCACGAGCAGTACTTC | CASSTSGTSLHEQYF
TRBJ1-6 | TRBD1 | NA | TRBV7-9 | TGTGCCAGCAGCTTAAGGCAGGGGGCAAATTCACCCCTCCACTTT | CASSLRQGANSPLHF
TRBJ2-7 | TRBD1 | few | TRBV5-1 | TGCGCCAGCATGGGGATACCGGGACAGCTGAACTTC | CASMGIPGQLNF
TRBJ2-1 | NA | NA | TRBV2 | TGTGCCAGCAGGGCGGGAACCTCCAATGAGCAGTTCTTC | CASRAGTSNEQFF
TRBJ2-3 | NA | NA | TRBV9 | TGTGCCAGCAGCGTAGACAGTTACACAGATACGCAGTATTTT | CASSVDSYTDTQYF
TRBJ2-1 | NA | NA | TRBV7-2 | TGTGCCAGCAGCTTAGGACTCCACTCCTCCTACAATGAGCAGTTCTTC | CASSLGLHSSYNEQFF
TRBJ1-2 | NA | NA | TRBV6-5 | TGTGCCAGCAACGGGAACTATGGCTACACCTTC | CASNGNYGYTF
TRBJ2-3 | TRBD2 | NA | TRBV11-2 | TGTGCCAGCAGACCTCTCTTGCGGGGGGGCCGTGCAGATACGCAGTATTTT | CASRPLLRGGRADTQYF
TRBJ1-4 | NA | NA | TRBV10-3 | TGTGCCATCAGAGCATCAGGTACTAATGAAAAACTGTTTTTT | CAIRASGTNEKLFF
TRBJ1-2 | NA | NA | TRBV29-1 | TGCAGCGTTGATGCAGGCTATGGCTACACCTTC | CSVDAGYGYTF
TRBJ2-7 | TRBD2 | once | TRBV5-1 | TGCGCCAGCAGCTTGGACCGGGGGGGGGACCGAGGCGAGCAGTACTTC | CASSLDRGGDRGEQYF
TRBJ2-5 | NA | once | TRBV7-2 | TGTGCCAGCAGCCCCCCGTTCGGGCTAGCAGAAGAGACCCAGTACTTC | CASSPPFGLAEETQYF
TRBJ1-2 | TRBD1 | NA | TRBV13 | TGTGCCAGCAGCTTAGGCCGCCAGGGGGCCTATTTAGATGGTGGCTACACCTTC | CASSLGRQGAYLDGGYTF
TRBJ2-6 | NA | NA | TRBV2 | TGTGCCAGCAGTGAAGGCAGGGGAGTCTCTGGGGCCAACGTCCTGACTTTC | CASSEGRGVSGANVLTF
TRBJ2-7 | TRBD2 | once | TRBV7-8 | TGTGCCAGCACCACACGAACCAGCACTAGCGGGGTATACGAGCAGTACTTC | CASTTRTSTSGVYEQYF
TRBJ2-3 | NA | once | TRBV5-1 | TGCGCCAGCAGCCCGGATGGCTTGGCAGGTGGTACGCAGTATTTT | CASSPDGLAGGTQYF
TRBJ2-1 | TRBD1 | NA | TRBV6-5 | TGTGCCAGCACCTCACTCAGGGGGCTAAATGAGCAGTTCTTC | CASTSLRGLNEQFF